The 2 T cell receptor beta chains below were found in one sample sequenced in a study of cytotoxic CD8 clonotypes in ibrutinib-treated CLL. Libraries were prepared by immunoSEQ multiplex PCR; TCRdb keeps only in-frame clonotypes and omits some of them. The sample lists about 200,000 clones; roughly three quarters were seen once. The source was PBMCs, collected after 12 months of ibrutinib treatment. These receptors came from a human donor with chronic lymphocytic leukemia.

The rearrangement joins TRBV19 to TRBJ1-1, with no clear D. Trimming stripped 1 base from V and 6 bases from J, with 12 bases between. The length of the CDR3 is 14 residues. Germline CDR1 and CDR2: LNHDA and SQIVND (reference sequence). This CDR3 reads CASSIAWAEPEAFF. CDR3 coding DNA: TGTGCCAGTAGTATAGCCTGGGCCGAACCTGAAGCTTTCTTT.

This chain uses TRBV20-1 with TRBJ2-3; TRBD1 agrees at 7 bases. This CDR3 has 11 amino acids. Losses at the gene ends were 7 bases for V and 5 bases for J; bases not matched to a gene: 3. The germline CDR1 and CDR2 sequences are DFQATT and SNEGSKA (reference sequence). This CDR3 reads CSEGGGDTQYF. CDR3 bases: TGCAGTGAAGGGGGCGGAGATACGCAGTATTTT.